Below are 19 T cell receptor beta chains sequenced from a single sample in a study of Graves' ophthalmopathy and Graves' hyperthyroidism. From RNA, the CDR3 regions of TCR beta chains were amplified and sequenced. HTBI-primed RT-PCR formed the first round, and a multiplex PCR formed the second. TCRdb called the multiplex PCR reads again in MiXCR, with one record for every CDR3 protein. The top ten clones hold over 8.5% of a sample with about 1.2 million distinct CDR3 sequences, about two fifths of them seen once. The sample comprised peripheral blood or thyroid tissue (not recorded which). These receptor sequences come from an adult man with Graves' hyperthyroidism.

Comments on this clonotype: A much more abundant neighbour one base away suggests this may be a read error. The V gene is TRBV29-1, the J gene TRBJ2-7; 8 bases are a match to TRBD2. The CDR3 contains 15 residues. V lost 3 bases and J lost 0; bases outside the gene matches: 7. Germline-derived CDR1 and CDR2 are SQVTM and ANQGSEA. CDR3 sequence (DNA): TGCAGCGTTGAGACACTTAGCGGGAACTCCTACGAGCAGTACTTC. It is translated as CSVETLSGNSYEQYF.

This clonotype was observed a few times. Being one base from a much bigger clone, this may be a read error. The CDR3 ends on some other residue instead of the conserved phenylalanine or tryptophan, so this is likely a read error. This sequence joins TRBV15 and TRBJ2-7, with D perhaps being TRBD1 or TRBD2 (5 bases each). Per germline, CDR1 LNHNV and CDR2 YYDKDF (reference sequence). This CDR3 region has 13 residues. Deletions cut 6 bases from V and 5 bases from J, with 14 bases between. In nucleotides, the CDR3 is TGTGCCACCAGTCCGAGGGGTCCCAACGAGCAGTACCTC. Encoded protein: CATSPRGPNEQYL.

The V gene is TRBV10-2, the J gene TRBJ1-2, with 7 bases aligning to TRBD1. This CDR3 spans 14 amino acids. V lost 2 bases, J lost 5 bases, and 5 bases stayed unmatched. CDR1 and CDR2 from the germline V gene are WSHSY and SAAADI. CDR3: CASSEGQAGYGYTF. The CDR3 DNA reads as TGCGCCAGCAGTGAGGGACAGGCTGGTTATGGCTACACCTTC.

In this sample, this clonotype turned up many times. DNA of the CDR3: TGTGCCAGCAGCCCGGGACCGGACTACGAGCAGTACTTC. This gives the protein CASSPGPDYEQYF. The rearrangement joins TRBV5-6 to TRBJ2-7, with D perhaps given as TRBD1 or TRBD2 (5 bases each). V lost 4 bases and J 3 bases, leaving 11 bases between the germline ends. CDR1 is SGHDT, CDR2 YYEEEE, per germline. CDR3 length: 13 amino acids.

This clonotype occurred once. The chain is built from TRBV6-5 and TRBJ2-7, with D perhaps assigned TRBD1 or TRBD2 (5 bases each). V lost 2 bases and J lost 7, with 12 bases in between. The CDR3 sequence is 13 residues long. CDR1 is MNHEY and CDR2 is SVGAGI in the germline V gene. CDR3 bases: TGTGCCAGCAGTTACGAGAGGGGTGGAGAGCAGTACTTC. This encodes CASSYERGGEQYF.

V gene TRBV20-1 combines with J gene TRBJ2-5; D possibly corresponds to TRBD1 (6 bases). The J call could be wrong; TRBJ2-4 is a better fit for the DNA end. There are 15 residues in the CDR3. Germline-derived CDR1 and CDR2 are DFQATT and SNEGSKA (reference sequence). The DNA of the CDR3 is TGCAGTGCCTACCGACAGGCACTAGCCAAAAACATTCAGTACTTC. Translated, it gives CSAYRQALAKNIQYF.

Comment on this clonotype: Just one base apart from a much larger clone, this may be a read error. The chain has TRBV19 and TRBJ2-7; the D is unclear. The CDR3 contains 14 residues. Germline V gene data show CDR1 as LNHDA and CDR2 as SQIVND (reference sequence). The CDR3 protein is CASSITRYSHEQYF. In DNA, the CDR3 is TGTGCCAGTAGTATAACCAGGTACTCCCACGAGCAGTACTTC.

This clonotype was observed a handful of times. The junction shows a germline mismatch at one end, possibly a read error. This CDR3 is CASSLDGFTDTQYF. The CDR3 coding sequence is TGTGCCAGCAGCTTGGATGGATTCACAGATACGCAGTATTTT. The chain joins TRBV5-1 to TRBJ2-3; D gene ambiguous. Looked up from germline, CDR1 is SGHRS and CDR2 is YFSETQ. There are 14 residues in the CDR3. Using reference TRBV5-1 and TRBJ2-3 for the parts outside the CDR3, the full variable domain is KAGVTQTPRYLIKTRGQQVTLSCSPISGHRSVSWYQQTPGQGLQFLFEYFSETQRNKGNFPGRFSGRQFSNSRSEMNVSTLELGDSALYLCASSLDGFTDTQYFGPGTRLTVL.

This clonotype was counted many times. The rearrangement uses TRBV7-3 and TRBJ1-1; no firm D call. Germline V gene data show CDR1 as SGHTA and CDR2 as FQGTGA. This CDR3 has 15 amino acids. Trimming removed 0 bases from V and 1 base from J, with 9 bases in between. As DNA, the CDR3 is TGTGCCAGCAGCTTAACTCACATCCAGAACACTGAAGCTTTCTTT. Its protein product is CASSLTHIQNTEAFF. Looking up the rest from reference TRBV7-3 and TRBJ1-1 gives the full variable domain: GAGVSQTPSNKVTEKGKYVELRCDPISGHTALYWYRQSLGQGPEFLIYFQGTGAADDSGLPNDRFFAVRPEGSVSTLKIQRTERGDSAVYLCASSLTHIQNTEAFFGQGTRLTVV.

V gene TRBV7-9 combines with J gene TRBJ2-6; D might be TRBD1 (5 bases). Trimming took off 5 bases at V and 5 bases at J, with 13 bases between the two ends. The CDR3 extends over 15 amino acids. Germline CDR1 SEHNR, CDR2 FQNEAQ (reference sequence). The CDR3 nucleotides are TGTGCCAGCAGCCGGACACAAGATTGGGCCAACGTCCTGACTTTC. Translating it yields CASSRTQDWANVLTF.

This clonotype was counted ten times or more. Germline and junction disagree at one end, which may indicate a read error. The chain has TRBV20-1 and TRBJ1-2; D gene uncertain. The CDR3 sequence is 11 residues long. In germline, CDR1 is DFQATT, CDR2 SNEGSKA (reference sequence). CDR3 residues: CSAREDYGYTF. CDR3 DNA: TGCAGTGCTCGAGAGGACTATGGCTACACCTTC.

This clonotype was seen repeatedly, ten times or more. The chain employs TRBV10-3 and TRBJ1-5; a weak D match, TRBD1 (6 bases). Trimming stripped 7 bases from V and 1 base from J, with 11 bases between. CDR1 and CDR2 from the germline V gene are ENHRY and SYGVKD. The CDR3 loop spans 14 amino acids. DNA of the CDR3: TGTGCCATCACCAAAGACAGGAGCAATCAGCCCCAGCATTTT. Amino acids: CAITKDRSNQPQHF.

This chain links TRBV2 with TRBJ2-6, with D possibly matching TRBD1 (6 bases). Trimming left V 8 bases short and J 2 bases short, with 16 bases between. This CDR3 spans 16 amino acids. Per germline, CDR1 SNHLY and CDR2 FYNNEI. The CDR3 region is CASRHTGYAGANVLTF. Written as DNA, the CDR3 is TGTGCCAGCCGTCACACAGGGTATGCTGGGGCCAACGTCCTGACTTTC.

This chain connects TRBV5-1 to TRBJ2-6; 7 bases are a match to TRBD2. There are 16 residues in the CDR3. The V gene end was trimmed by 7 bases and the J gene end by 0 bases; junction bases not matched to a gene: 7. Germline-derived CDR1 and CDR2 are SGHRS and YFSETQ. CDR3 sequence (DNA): TGCGCCAGCGGGGGGGTACCATCCTCTGGGGCCAACGTCCTGACTTTC. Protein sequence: CASGGVPSSGANVLTF.

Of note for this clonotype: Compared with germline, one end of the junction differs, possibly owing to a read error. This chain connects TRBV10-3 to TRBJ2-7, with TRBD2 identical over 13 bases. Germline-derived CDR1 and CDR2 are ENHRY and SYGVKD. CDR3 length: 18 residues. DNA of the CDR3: TGTGCCAGCAGTTCCGGGACTAGCGGGACAATTTTCGCCTACGAGCAGTACTTC. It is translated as CASSSGTSGTIFAYEQYF.

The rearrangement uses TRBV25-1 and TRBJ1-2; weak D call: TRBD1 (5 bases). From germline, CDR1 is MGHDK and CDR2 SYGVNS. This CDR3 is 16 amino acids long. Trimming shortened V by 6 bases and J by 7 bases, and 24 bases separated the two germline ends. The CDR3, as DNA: TGTGCCAGCAGCACCGGACAAGGGGCATCGGGGGGTGGCTACACCTTC. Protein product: CASSTGQGASGGGYTF.

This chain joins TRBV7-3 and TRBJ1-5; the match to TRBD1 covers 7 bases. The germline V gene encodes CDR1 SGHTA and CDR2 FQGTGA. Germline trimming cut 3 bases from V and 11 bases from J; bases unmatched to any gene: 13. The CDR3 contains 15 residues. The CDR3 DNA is TGTGCCAGCAGCTTGGAGGGGGCCCAGGGAGAGACCCAGCATTTT. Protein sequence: CASSLEGAQGETQHF.

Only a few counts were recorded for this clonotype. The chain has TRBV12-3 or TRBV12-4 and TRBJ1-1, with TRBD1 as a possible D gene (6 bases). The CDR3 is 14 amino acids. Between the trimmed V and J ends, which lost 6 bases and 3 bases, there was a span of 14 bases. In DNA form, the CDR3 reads TGTGCCAGCAGGTGGGGGGCGGGGGACACTGAAGCTTTCTTT. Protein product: CASRWGAGDTEAFF.

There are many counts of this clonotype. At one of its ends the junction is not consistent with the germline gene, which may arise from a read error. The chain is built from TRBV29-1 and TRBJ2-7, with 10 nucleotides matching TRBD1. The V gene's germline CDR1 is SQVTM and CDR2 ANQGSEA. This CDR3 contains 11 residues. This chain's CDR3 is CSVRGQGNSDF. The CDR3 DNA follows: TGCAGCGTGAGGGGACAGGGGAATAGCGACTTC.